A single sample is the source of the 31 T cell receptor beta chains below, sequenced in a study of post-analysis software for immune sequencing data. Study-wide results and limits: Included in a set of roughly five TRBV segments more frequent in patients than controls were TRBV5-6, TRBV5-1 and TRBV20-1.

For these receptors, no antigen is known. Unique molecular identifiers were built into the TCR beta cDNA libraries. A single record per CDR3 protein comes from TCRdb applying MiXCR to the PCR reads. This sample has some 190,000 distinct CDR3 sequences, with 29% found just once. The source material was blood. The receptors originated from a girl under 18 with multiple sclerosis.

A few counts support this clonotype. CDR3 residues: CASSQRPLAPYNEQFF. The DNA for the CDR3 is TGTGCCAGCAGCCAGCGGCCTCTAGCGCCCTACAATGAGCAGTTCTTC. This sequence joins TRBV3-1 and TRBJ2-1; perhaps TRBD2 as D (6 bases). Germline lookup yields CDR1 LGHDT and CDR2 YNNKEL (reference sequence). The germline V and J ends were trimmed by 3 bases and 2 bases, with 14 bases remaining between them. This CDR3 is 16 amino acids long.

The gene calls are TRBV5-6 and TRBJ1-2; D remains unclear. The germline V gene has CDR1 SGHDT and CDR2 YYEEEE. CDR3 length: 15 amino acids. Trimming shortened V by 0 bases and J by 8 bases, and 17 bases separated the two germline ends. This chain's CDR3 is CASSLAQSRRIGYTF. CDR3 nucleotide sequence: TGTGCCAGCAGCTTGGCTCAGTCAAGACGAATCGGCTACACCTTC.

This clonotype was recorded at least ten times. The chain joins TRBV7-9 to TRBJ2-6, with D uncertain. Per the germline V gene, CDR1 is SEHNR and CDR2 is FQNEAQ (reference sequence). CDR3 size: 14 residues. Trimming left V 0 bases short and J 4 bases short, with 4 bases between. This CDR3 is CASSLADGANVLTF. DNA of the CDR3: TGTGCCAGCAGCTTAGCCGACGGGGCCAACGTCCTGACTTTC.

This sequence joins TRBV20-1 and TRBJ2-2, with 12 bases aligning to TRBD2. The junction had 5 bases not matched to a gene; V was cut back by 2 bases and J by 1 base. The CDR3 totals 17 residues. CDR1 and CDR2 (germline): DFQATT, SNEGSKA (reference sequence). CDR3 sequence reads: CSARILAGGMNTGELFF. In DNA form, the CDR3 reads TGCAGTGCTAGAATTCTAGCGGGGGGGATGAACACCGGGGAGCTGTTTTTT.

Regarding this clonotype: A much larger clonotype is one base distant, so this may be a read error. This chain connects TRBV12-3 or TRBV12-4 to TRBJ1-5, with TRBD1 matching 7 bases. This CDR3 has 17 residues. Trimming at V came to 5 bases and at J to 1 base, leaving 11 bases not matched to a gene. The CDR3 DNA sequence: TGTGCCAGCAGTCCTTCTCGACAGGGAATGAGCAATCAGCCCCAGCATTTT. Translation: CASSPSRQGMSNQPQHF.

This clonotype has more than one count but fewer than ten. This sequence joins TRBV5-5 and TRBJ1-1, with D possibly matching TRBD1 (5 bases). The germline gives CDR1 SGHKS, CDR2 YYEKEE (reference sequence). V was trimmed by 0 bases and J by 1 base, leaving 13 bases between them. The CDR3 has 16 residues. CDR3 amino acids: CASSLVGQGSNTEAFF. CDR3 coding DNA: TGTGCCAGCAGCTTGGTAGGGCAGGGATCGAACACTGAAGCTTTCTTT.

The CDR3 sequence: CSARDGGLAGGSYEQYF. In DNA, the CDR3 is TGCAGTGCTAGAGATGGTGGACTAGCCGGAGGATCCTACGAGCAGTACTTC. The chain employs TRBV20-1 and TRBJ2-7; the match to TRBD2 covers 8 bases. V shed 0 bases and J 1 base; nucleotides not matched to a gene: 11. The CDR3 sequence is 17 residues long. Germline loops: CDR1 DFQATT, CDR2 SNEGSKA (reference sequence).

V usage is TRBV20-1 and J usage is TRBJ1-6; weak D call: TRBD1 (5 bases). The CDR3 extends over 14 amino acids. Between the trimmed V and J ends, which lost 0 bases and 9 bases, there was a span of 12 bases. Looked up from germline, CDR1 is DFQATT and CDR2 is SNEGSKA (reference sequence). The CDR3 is CSAREKTVSSPLHF. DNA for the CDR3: TGCAGTGCTAGAGAAAAGACAGTCTCTTCACCCCTCCACTTT.

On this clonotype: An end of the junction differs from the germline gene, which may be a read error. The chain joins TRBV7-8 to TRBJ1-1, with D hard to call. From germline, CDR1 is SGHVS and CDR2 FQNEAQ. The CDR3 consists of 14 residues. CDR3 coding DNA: TGTGCCAGCAGCTTGCGGCCCTCGAACACTGGAGCTTTCTTT. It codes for CASSLRPSNTGAFF.

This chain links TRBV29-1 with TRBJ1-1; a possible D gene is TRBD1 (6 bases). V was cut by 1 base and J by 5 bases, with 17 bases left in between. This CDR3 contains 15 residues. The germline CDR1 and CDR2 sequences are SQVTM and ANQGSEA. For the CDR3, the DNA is TGCAGCGTTGAAGGTTGGGGGGGGCGTGGTACTGAAGCTTTCTTT. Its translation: CSVEGWGGRGTEAFF.

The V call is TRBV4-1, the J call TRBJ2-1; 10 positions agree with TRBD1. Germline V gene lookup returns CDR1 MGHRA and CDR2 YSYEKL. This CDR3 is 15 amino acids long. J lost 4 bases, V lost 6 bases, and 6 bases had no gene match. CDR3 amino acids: CASRRPGQGYNEQFF. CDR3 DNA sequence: TGCGCCAGCAGACGACCGGGACAGGGGTACAATGAGCAGTTCTTC.

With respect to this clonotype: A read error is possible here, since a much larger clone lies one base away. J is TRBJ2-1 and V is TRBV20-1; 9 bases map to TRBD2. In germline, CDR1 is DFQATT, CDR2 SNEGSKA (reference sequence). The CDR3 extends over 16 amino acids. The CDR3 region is CSTRPSLAGIYNEQFF. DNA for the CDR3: TGCAGTACTAGACCTTCTCTAGCGGGGATTTACAATGAGCAGTTCTTC.

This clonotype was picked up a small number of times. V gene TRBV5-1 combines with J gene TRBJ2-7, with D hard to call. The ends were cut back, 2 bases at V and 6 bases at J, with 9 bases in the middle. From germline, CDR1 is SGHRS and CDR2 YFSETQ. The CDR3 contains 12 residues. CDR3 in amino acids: CASSFEGFEQYF. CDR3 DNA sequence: TGCGCCAGCAGCTTCGAAGGGTTCGAGCAGTACTTC.

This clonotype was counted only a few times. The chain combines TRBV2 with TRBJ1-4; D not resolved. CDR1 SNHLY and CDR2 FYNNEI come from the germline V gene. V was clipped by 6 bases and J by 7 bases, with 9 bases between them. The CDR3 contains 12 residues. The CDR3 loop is CASSAEGEKLFF. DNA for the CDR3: TGTGCCAGCAGCGCGGAGGGTGAAAAACTGTTTTTT.

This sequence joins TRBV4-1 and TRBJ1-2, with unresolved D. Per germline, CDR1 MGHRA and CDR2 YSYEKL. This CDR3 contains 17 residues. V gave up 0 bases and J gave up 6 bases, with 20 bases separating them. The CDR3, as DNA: TGCGCCAGCAGCCAAGATAGGACGGCGCTTGGGGATCATGGCTACACCTTC. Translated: CASSQDRTALGDHGYTF.

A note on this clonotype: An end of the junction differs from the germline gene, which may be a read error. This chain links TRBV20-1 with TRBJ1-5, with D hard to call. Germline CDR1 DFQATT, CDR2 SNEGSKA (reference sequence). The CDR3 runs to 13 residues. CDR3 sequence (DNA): TGCAGTACTAGTTTGGGTGCAAATCAGCCCCAGCATTTT. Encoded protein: CSTSLGANQPQHF.

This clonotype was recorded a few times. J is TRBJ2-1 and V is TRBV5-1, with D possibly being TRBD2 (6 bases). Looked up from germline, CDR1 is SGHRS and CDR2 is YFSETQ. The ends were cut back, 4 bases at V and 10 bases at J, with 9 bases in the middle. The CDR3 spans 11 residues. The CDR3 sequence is CASSRGTEQFF. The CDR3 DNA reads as TGCGCCAGCAGCCGGGGGACGGAGCAGTTCTTC.

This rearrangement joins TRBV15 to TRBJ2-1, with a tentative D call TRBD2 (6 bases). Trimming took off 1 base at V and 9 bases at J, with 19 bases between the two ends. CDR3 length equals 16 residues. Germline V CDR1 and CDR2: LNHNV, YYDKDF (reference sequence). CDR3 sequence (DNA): TGTGCCACCAGCAGAGGAATTGGGACTGGCTACGGTGAGCAGTTCTTC. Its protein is CATSRGIGTGYGEQFF.

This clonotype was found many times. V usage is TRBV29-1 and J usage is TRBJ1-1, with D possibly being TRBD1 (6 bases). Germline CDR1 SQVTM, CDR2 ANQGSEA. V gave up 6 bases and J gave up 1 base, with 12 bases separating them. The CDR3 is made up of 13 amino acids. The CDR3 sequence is CSVRRTENTEAFF. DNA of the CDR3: TGCAGCGTCCGGCGGACAGAGAACACTGAAGCTTTCTTT.

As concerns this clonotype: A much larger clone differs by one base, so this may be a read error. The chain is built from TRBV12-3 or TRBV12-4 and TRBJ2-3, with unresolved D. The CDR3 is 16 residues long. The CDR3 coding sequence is TGTGCCAGCAGTTCAACCGGGCCCCTAAGCACAGATGCGCAGTATTTT. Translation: CASSSTGPLSTDAQYF.

Written as DNA, the CDR3 is TGTGCTAGTGGTTTGGTAACGCGGAATGAGCAGTTCTTC. Translated: CASGLVTRNEQFF. This chain links TRBV12-5 with TRBJ2-1; the D is unclear. Germline CDR1 and CDR2: LGHNT and FRNRAP. Trimming took 0 bases from V and 7 from J, leaving 7 bases between them. The CDR3 is 13 residues long.

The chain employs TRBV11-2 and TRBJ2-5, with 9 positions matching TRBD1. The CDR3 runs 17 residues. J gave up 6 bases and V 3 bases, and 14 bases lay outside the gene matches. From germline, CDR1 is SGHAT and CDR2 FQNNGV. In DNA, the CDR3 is TGTGCCAGCAGCTTTGGTTCCGGGACAGGGCTTGGAAAGACCCAGTACTTC. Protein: CASSFGSGTGLGKTQYF.

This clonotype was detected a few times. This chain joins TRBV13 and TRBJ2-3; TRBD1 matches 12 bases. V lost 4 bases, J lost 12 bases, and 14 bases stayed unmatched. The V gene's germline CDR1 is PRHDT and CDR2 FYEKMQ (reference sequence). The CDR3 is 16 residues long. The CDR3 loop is CASSSAGTGGEAPQYF. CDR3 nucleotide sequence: TGTGCCAGCAGCTCGGCCGGGACAGGGGGCGAAGCGCCACAGTATTTT.

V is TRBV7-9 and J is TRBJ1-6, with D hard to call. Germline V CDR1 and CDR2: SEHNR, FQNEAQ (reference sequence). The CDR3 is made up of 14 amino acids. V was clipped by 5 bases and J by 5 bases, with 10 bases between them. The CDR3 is CASSPRVDNSPLHF. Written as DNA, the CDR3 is TGTGCCAGCAGCCCCCGGGTTGATAATTCACCCCTCCACTTT.

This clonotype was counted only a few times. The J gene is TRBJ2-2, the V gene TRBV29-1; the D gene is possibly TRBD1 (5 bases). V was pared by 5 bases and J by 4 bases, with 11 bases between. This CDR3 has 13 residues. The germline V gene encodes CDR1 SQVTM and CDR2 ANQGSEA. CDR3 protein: CSVSQVPTGELFF. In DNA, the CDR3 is TGCAGCGTTTCACAGGTACCCACCGGGGAGCTGTTTTTT.

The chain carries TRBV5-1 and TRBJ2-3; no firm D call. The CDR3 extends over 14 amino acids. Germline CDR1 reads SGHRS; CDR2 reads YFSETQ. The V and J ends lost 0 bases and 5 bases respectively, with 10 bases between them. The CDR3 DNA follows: TGCGCCAGCAGCTTGGTAGCCTTCTTAGATACGCAGTATTTT. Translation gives CASSLVAFLDTQYF.

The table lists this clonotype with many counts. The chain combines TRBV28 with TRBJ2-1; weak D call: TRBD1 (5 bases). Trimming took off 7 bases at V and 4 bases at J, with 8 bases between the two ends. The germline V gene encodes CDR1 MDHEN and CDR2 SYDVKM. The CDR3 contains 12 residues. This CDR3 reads CASNKGYNEQFF. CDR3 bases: TGTGCCAGCAATAAGGGGTACAATGAGCAGTTCTTC.

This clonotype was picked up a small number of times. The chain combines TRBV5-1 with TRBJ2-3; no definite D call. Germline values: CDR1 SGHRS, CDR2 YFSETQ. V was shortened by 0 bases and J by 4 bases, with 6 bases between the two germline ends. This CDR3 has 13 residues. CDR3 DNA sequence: TGCGCCAGCAGCTTGGCGGCCGCAGATACGCAGTATTTT. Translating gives CASSLAAADTQYF.

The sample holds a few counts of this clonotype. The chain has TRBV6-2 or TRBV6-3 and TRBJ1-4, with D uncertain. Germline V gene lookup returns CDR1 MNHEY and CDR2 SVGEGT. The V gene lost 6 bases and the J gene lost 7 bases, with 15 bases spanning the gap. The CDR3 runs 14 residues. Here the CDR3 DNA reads TGTGCCAGCAGCTCGGGATCCTCGGGTGAAAAACTGTTTTTT. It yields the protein CASSSGSSGEKLFF.

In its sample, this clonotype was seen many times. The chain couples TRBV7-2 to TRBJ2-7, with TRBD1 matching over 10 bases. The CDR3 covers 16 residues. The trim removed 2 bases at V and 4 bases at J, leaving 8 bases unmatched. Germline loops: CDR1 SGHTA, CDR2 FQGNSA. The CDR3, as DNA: TGTGCCAGCAGCTTATCTGCGACAGGGGGCTTTTACGAGCAGTACTTC. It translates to CASSLSATGGFYEQYF. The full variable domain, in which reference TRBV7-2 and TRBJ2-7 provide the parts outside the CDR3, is GAGVSQSPSNKVTEKGKDVELRCDPISGHTALYWYRQSLGQGLEFLIYFQGNSAPDKSGLPSDRFSAERTGGSVSTLTIQRTQQEDSAVYLCASSLSATGGFYEQYFGPGTRLTVT.

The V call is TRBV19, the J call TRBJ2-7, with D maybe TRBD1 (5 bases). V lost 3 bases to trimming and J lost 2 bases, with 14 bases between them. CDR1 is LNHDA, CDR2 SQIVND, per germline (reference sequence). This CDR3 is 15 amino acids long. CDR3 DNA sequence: TGTGCCAGTAGTATCTTCTATGGGGCTGCCTACGAGCAGTACTTC. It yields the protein CASSIFYGAAYEQYF.